This passage covers 5 T cell receptor beta chains from one sample sequenced in a study of STAT3 mutations in large granular lymphocyte leukemia. The study, taken as a whole, reports: In T-cell large granular lymphocyte leukemia, about half of patients showed multiple immunodominant subclonotypes.

This table comes from immunoSEQ multiplex PCR, and its TCRdb copy is limited to in-frame clones, with some not included. The sample includes over 4,000 clones, about 80% of them seen just once. These receptors are not linked to any known antigen. The sample comprised peripheral blood mononuclear cells. The receptors stem from a boy aged 5 to 17 with T-cell large granular lymphocyte leukemia. Some clones in this sample may be carry-over from other donors' samples.

This chain links TRBV29-1 with TRBJ1-1; possibly TRBD1 for D (6 bases). Germline assignment: CDR1 SQVTM and CDR2 ANQGSEA. Trimming removed 3 bases from V and 1 base from J, with 9 bases in between. The CDR3 is 13 residues long. The CDR3 protein is CSVEVQGNTEAFF. The CDR3, as DNA: TGCAGCGTTGAGGTACAGGGGAACACTGAAGCTTTCTTT.

The chain is built from TRBV29-1 and TRBJ2-7; D is possibly TRBD2 (6 bases). The V gene's germline CDR1 is SQVTM and CDR2 ANQGSEA. Deletions cut 7 bases from V and 2 bases from J, with 12 bases between. The CDR3 runs to 12 residues. CDR3 nucleotide sequence: TGCAGCGCCCTAGCGCGTACCTACGAGCAGTACTTC. It encodes CSALARTYEQYF.

The chain joins TRBV29-1 to TRBJ1-2, with unresolved D. V was pared by 7 bases and J by 7 bases, with 16 bases between. CDR1 and CDR2 from the germline V gene are SQVTM and ANQGSEA. The CDR3 consists of 12 residues. In DNA, the CDR3 is TGCAGCGCCCCGATGAGTGACCGTGGCTACACCTTC. Translated: CSAPMSDRGYTF.

This clone was observed once. This chain uses TRBV6-5 with TRBJ2-1; 8 nucleotides agree with TRBD2. CDR1 is MNHEY and CDR2 is SVGAGI in the germline V gene. Unmatched junction bases numbered 8, after V lost 5 bases and J lost 8 bases. The CDR3 consists of 14 residues. The CDR3: CASSKGLEGDEQFF. The CDR3 bases are TGTGCCAGCAGTAAGGGACTAGAGGGCGATGAGCAGTTCTTC.

The chain carries TRBV25-1 and TRBJ2-5; D is possibly TRBD1 or TRBD2 (5 bases each). Germline values: CDR1 MGHDK, CDR2 SYGVNS. The CDR3 runs to 14 residues. Trimming cost V 6 bases and J 4 bases, with 15 bases left between them. The CDR3 nucleotides are TGTGCCAGCAGGGAGGACAATGTGAGAGAGACCCAGTACTTC. It translates to CASREDNVRETQYF. The full variable domain, its missing parts supplied by reference TRBV25-1 and TRBJ2-5, is EADIYQTPRYLVIGTGKKITLECSQTMGHDKMYWYQQDPGMELHLIHYSYGVNSTEKGDLSSESTVSRIRTEHFPLTLESARPSHTSQYLCASREDNVRETQYFGPGTRLLVL.